One T cell receptor (beta chain) is described in this entry. No antigen is known for it. The input lacks base qualities; no much larger clone sits a single base away. From the cysteine through the phenylalanine, the CDR3 covers 15 amino acids. Here the CDR3 DNA is all that survives: 45 bases in frame from base 1. The germline V and J ends show losses of 5 bases and 4 bases respectively, and no gene match explains 4 bases of the junction. CDR1 and CDR2 (MNHEY, SVGEGT) derive from the germline V gene. The data were taken from a study of response to subunit inactivated influenza vaccine (dated by TCRdb to the late 2010s). Study-wide context: The study used deep quantitative T cell receptor repertoire profiling to track responses to a trivalent subunit inactivated influenza vaccine.

Libraries were made using RT-PCR. TCRdb shows the sequencer as Illumina HiSeq 2500. The public reads were reprocessed in TCRdb via fastp at Q25 and MiXCR, keeping in-frame beta chains. Entries are consolidated by CDR3 protein sequence, retaining the most common genes and DNA. Here the sample has roughly 180,000 distinct CDR3 sequences; 7.5% to 10% occur a single time. The top ten hold 11% of the sample. The full study reports these points: It was suggested by the authors that each seasonal influenza vaccination may recruit only a limited number of new T cells.

The chain uses TRBV6-2 or TRBV6-3 and TRBJ2-1, with 11 junctional bases fitting TRBD2. The clonotype originates from a man aged 45-65 years who received an inactivated influenza vaccine. Donor details come from another sample of the same person, matched by shared clones. Specimen: non-naive T cells sorted from PBMCs, collected on the day of vaccination. The label giving this sample's cell subset or site can be read as: memory T cell fraction. The CDR3 amino acid sequence is: CASSLRLAGYNEQFF. Here is the DNA: TGTGCCAGCAGTCTTCGACTAGCGGGGTACAATGAGCAGTTCTTC.